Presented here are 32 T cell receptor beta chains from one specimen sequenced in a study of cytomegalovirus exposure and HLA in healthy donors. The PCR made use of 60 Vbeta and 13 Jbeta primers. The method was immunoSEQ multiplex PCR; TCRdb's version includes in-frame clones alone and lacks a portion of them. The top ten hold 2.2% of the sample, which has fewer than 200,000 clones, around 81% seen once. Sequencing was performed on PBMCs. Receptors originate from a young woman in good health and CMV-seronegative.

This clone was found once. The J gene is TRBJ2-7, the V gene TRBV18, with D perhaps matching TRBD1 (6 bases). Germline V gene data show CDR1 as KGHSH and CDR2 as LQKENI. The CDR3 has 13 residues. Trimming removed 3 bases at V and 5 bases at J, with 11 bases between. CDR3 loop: CASSPTDRHEQYF. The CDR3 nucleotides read TGTGCCAGCTCACCCACGGACAGACACGAGCAGTACTTC.

The CDR3 sequence: CASARGEHTDTQYF. Written as DNA, the CDR3 is TGCGCCAGCGCGCGCGGGGAGCACACAGATACGCAGTATTTT. The chain has TRBV10-2 and TRBJ2-3; D possibly corresponds to TRBD2 (6 bases). V gave up 8 bases and J gave up 2 bases, with 14 bases separating them. Germline V gene data show CDR1 as WSHSY and CDR2 as SAAADI. This CDR3 comprises 14 residues.

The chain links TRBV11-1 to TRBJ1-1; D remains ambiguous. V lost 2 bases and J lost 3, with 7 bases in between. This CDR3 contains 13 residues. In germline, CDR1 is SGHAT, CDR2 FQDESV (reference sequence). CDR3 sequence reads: CASSLRTDTEAFF. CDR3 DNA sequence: TGTGCCAGCAGCTTAAGAACAGACACTGAAGCTTTCTTT.

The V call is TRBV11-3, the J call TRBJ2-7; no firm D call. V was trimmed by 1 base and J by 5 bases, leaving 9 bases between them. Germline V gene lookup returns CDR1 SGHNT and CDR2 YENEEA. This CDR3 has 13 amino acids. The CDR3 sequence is CASSLGSGDEQYF. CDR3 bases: TGTGCCAGCAGCTTAGGATCCGGAGACGAGCAGTACTTC.

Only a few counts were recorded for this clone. This CDR3 is CASSYYSTGATEAFF. Written as DNA, the CDR3 is TGTGCCAGCAGTTACTATTCGACAGGGGCCACTGAAGCTTTCTTT. The chain combines TRBV28 with TRBJ1-1, with 8 bases matching TRBD1. Germline CDR1 and CDR2: MDHEN and SYDVKM. CDR3 length: 15 residues. The ends lost 4 bases at V and 4 bases at J; junction bases unmatched: 8.

CDR3 in DNA: TGCGCCAGCAGCCAAGACCGGGACAGGCCGGGATATCAGCCCCAGCATTTT. Its protein product is CASSQDRDRPGYQPQHF. The chain is built from TRBV4-3 and TRBJ1-5, with 8 positions matching TRBD1. Germline loops: CDR1 LGHNA, CDR2 YSLEER. With V trimmed by 0 bases and J by 5 bases, 9 bases remained unmatched. This CDR3 has 17 amino acids.

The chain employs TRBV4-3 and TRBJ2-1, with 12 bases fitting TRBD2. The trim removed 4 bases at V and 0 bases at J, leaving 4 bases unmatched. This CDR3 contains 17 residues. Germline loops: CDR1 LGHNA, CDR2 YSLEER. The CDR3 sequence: CASSPRLAGDSYNEQFF. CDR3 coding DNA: TGCGCCAGCAGCCCCCGACTAGCGGGAGACTCCTACAATGAGCAGTTCTTC.

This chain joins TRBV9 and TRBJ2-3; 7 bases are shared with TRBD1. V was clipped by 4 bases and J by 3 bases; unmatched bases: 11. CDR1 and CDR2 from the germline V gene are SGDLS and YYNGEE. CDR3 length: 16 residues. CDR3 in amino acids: CASSPRDSKATDTQYF. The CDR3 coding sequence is TGTGCCAGCAGCCCGAGGGACAGTAAGGCGACAGATACGCAGTATTTT.

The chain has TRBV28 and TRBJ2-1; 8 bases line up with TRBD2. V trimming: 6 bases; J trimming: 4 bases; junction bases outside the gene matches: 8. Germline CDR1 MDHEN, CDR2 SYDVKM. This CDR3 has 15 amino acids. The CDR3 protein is CASRTPSGSYNEQFF. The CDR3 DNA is TGTGCCAGCAGAACTCCTAGCGGGTCATACAATGAGCAGTTCTTC.

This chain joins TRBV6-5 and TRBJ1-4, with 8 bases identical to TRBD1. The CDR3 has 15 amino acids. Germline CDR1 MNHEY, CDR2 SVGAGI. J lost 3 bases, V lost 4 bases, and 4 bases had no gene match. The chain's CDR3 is CASSWTGLANEKLFF. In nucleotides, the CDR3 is TGTGCCAGCAGTTGGACAGGGTTAGCTAATGAAAAACTGTTTTTT.

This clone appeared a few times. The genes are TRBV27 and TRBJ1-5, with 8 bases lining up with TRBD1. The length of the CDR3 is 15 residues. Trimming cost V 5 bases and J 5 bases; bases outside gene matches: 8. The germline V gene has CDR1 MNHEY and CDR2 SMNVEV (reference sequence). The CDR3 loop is CASSPGTGLDQPQHF. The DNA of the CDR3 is TGTGCCAGCAGTCCCGGGACAGGATTGGATCAGCCCCAGCATTTT.

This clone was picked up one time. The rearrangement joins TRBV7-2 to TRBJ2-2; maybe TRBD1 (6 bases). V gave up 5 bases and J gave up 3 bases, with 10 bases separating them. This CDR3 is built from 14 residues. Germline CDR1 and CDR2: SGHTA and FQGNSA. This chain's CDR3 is CASSKNRDTGELFF. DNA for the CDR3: TGTGCCAGCAGCAAGAACAGGGACACCGGGGAGCTGTTTTTT.

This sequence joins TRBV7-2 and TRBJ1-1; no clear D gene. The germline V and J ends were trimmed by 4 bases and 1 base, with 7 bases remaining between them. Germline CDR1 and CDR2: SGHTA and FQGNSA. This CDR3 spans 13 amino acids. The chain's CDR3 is CASSSRKNTEAFF. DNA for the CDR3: TGTGCCAGCAGCTCCAGGAAGAACACTGAAGCTTTCTTT.

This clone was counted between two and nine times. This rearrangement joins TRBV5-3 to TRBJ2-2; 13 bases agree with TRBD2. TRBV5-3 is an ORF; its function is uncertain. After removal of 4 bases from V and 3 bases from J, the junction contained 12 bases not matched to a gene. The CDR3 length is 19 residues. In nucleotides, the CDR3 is TGTGCCAGAAGCCAGGGACTAGCGGGACCGCCGAAGGACACCGGGGAGCTGTTTTTT. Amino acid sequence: CARSQGLAGPPKDTGELFF.

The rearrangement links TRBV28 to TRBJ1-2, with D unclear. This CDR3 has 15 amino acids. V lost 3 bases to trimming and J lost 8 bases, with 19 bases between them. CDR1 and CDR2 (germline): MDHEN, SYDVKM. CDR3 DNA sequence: TGTGCCAGCAGTTTGGCCAGGCGTTCTTTTCGGGGCTACACCTTC. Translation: CASSLARRSFRGYTF.

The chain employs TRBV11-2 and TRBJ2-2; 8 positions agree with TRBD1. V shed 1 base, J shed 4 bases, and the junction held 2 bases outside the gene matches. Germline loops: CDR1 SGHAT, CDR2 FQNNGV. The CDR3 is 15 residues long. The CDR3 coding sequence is TGTGCCAGCAGCTTAGCTACAGGGGGCACCGGGGAGCTGTTTTTT. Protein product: CASSLATGGTGELFF.

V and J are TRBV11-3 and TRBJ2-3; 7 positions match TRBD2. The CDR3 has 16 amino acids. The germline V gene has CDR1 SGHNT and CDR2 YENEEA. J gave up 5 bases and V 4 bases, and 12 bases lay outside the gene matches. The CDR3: CASSSGLGRELDTQYF. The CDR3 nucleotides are TGTGCCAGCAGCTCCGGTTTGGGGCGGGAGTTAGATACGCAGTATTTT.

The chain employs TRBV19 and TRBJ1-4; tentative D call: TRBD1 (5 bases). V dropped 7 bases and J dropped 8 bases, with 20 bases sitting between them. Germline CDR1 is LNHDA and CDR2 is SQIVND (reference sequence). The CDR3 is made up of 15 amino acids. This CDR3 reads CASNDLGQGSEKLFF. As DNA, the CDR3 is TGTGCCAGTAACGATCTAGGGCAGGGCAGCGAAAAACTGTTTTTT.

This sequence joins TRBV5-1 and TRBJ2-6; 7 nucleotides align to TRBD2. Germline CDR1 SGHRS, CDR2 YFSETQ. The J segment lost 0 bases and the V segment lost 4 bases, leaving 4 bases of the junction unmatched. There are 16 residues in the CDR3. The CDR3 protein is CASSRRDYSGANVLTF. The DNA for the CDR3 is TGCGCCAGCAGCCGGAGGGACTACTCTGGGGCCAACGTCCTGACTTTC.

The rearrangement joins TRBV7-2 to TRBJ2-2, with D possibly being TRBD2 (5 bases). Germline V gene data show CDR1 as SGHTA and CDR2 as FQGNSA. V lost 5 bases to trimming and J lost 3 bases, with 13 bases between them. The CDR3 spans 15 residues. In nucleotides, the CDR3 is TGTGCCAGCAGCCAACCTCAGAGGGACACCGGGGAGCTGTTTTTT. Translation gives CASSQPQRDTGELFF.

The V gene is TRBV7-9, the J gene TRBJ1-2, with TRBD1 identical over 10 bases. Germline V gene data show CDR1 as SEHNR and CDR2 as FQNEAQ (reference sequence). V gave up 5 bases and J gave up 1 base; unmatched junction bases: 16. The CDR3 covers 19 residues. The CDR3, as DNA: TGTGCCAGCAGCCTGCGTAAGCCGGGACAGGGGACGCTTAACTATGGCTACACCTTC. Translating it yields CASSLRKPGQGTLNYGYTF. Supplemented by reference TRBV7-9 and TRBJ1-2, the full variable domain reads DTGVSQNPRHKITKRGQNVTFRCDPISEHNRLYWYRQTLGQGPEFLTYFQNEAQLEKSRLLSDRFSAERPKGSFSTLEIQRTEQGDSAMYLCASSLRKPGQGTLNYGYTFGSGTRLTVV.

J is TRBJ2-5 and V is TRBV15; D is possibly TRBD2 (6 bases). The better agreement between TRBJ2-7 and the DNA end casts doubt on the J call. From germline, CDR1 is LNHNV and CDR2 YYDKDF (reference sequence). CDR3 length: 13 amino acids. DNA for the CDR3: TGTGCCACCAGCAGAGCAGGGAGGTACGAGCAGTACTTC. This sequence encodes CATSRAGRYEQYF.

CDR3 nucleotide sequence: TGTGCCAGCAGCTTAGCGTTGGGAGCAACTAATGAAAAACTGTTTTTT. Translating gives CASSLALGATNEKLFF. The chain is built from TRBV7-9 and TRBJ1-4; the D is unclear. There are 16 residues in the CDR3. Germline CDR1 and CDR2: SEHNR and FQNEAQ (reference sequence). The V end was cut by 0 bases, the J end by 0 bases, with 8 bases between.

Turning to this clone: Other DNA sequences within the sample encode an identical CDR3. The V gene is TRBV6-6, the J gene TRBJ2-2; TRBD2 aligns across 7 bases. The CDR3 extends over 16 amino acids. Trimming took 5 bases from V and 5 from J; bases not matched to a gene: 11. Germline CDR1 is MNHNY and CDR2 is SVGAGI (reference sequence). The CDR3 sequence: CASSKPSGLNTGELFF. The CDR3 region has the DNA TGTGCCAGCAGTAAGCCTAGCGGCTTGAATACCGGGGAGCTGTTTTTT.

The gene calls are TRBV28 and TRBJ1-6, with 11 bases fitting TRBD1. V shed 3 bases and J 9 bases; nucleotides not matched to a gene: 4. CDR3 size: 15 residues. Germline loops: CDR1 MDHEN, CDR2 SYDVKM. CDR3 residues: CASSLGTGGVSPLHF. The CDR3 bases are TGTGCCAGCAGTTTGGGGACAGGGGGAGTTTCACCCCTCCACTTT. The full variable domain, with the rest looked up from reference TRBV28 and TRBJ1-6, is DVKVTQSSRYLVKRTGEKVFLECVQDMDHENMFWYRQDPGLGLRLIYFSYDVKMKEKGDIPEGYSVSREKKERFSLILESASTNQTSMYLCASSLGTGGVSPLHFGNGTRLTVT.

The CDR3 coding sequence is TGTGCCAGCAGTGAGGGACAGGGGGTATCTGGAAACACCATATATTTT. This sequence encodes CASSEGQGVSGNTIYF. The gene calls are TRBV25-1 and TRBJ1-3, with 11 positions matching TRBD1. CDR1 is MGHDK, CDR2 SYGVNS, per germline. The V and J ends lost 3 bases and 1 base, in that order; junction bases with no gene match: 2. The CDR3 runs to 16 residues.

CDR3 sequence reads: CASSQGIAGANTGELFF. The CDR3, as DNA: TGCGCCAGCAGCCAAGGTATAGCGGGGGCGAACACCGGGGAGCTGTTTTTT. The chain links TRBV4-3 to TRBJ2-2; TRBD2 matches at 9 bases. This CDR3 is built from 17 residues. V was pared by 1 base and J by 0 bases, with 3 bases of the junction left unmatched. The germline V gene encodes CDR1 LGHNA and CDR2 YSLEER.

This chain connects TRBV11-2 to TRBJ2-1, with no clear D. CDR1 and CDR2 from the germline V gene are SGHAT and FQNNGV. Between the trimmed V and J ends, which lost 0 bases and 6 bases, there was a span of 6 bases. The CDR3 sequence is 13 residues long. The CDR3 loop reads CASSLEVGNEQFF. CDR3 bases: TGTGCCAGCAGCTTAGAGGTCGGCAATGAGCAGTTCTTC.

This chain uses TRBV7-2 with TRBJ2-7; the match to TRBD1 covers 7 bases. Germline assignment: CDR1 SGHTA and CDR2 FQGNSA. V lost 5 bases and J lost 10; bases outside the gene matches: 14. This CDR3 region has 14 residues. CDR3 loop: CASSRDRVKNPQYF. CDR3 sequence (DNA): TGTGCCAGCAGCAGAGACAGGGTAAAAAACCCCCAGTACTTC.

The CDR3 spells CAWSEAGGPYEQYF. The CDR3 bases are TGTGCCTGGAGTGAGGCAGGGGGGCCTTACGAGCAGTACTTC. The rearrangement uses TRBV30 and TRBJ2-7, with D possibly TRBD1 on 7 matching bases. This CDR3 is 14 amino acids long. The V end lost 1 base, the J end lost 4 bases, and 14 bases lay between the germline ends. Looked up from germline, CDR1 is GTSNPN and CDR2 is SVGIG (reference sequence).

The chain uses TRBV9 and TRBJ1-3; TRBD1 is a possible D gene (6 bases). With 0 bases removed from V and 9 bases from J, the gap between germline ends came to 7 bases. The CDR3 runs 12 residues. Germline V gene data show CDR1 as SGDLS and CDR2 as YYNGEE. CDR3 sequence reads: CASSVEGGTIYF. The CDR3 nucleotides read TGTGCCAGCAGCGTAGAAGGGGGCACCATATATTTT. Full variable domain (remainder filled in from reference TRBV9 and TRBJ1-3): DSGVTQTPKHLITATGQRVTLRCSPRSGDLSVYWYQQSLDQGLQFLIQYYNGEERAKGNILERFSAQQFPDLHSELNLSSLELGDSALYFCASSVEGGTIYFGEGSWLTVV.

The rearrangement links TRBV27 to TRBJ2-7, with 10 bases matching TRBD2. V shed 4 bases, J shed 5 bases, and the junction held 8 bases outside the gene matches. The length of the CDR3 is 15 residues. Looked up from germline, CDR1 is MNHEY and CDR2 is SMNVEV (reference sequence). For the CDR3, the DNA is TGTGCCAGCAGTTACAGCGGGAGGGCGATGGACGAGCAGTACTTC. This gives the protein CASSYSGRAMDEQYF.